This T cell receptor beta chain was identified in a study of long-term antiretroviral therapy in people with HIV. General observations from the study: Drawn between about 2004 and 2018, the blood was possibly obtained under older ART regimens. ART adherence was not documented, and neither viral resistance nor therapy changes had any data. Repertoires in HIV (unlike those of controls) had narrower CDR3 length ranges. Clones with expansion before ART led the repertoire at all time points.

Details on this clone: The antigen remains undetermined.

The CDR3 loop spans 16 amino acids. The V gene end was trimmed by 0 bases and the J gene end by 3 bases; junction bases not matched to a gene: 6. Per the germline V gene, CDR1 is WSHSY and CDR2 is SAAADI. Version v3.0 of the immunoSEQ assay ran at survey level. The method was immunoSEQ multiplex PCR; TCRdb's version includes in-frame clones alone and lacks a portion of them. Of around 15,000 clones listed, 77% are singletons. Source: unsorted PBMCs, taken 2.1 years after starting antiretroviral therapy. This chain links TRBV10-2 with TRBJ2-5; TRBD2 matches at 8 bases. This clonotype originated in a man aged 40-50 years with HIV. Here the CDR3 DNA reads TGCGCCAGCAGTGAGTCAAGCGGGGGATACGAAGAGACCCAGTACTTC. The encoded protein is CASSESSGGYEETQYF.